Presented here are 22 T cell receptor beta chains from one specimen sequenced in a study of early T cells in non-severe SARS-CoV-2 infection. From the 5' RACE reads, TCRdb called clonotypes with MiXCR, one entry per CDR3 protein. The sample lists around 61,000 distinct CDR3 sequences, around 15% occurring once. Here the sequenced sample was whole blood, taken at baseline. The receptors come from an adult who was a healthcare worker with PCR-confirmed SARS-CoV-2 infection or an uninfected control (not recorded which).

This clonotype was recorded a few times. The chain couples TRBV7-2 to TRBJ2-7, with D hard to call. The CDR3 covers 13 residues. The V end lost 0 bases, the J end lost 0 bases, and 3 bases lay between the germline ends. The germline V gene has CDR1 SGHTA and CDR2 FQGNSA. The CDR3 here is CASSLATSYEQYF. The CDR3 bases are TGTGCCAGCAGCTTAGCGACCTCCTACGAGCAGTACTTC.

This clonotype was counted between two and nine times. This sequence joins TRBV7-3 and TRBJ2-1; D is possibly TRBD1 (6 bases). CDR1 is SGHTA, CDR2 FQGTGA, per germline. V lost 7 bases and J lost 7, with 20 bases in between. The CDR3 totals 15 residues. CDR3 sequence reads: CASIPRAGAMNEQFF. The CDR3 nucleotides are TGTGCCAGCATCCCTAGAGCAGGGGCCATGAATGAGCAGTTCTTC.

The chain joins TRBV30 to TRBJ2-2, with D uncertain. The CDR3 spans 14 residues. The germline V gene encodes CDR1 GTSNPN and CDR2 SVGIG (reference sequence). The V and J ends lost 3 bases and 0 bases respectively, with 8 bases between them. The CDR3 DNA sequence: TGTGCCTGGAGGCCCGGGCCGAACACCGGGGAGCTGTTTTTT. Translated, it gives CAWRPGPNTGELFF. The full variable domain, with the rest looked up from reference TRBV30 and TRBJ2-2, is SQTIHQWPATLVQPVGSPLSLECTVEGTSNPNLYWYRQAAGRGLQLLFYSVGIGQISSEVPQNLSASRPQDRQFILSSKKLLLSDSGFYLCAWRPGPNTGELFFGEGSRLTVL.

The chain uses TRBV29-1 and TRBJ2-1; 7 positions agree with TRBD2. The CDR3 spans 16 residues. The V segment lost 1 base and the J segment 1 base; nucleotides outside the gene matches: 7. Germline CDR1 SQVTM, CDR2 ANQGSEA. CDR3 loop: CSVEGLSGVSYNEQFF. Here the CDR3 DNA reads TGCAGCGTTGAAGGTTTAAGCGGGGTTTCCTACAATGAGCAGTTCTTC.

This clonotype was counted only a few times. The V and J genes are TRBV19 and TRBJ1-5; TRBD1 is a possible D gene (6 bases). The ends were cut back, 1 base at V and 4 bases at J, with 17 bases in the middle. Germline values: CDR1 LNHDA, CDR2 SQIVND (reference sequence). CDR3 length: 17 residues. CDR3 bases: TGTGCCAGTAGTATAGTTAGGGCGGGGGCGATTAATCAGCCCCAGCATTTT. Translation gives CASSIVRAGAINQPQHF.

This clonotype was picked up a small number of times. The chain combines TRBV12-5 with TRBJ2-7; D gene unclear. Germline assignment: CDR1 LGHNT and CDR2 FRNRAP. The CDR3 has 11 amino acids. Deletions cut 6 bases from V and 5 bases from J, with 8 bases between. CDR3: CASGPYNEQYF. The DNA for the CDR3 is TGTGCTAGTGGCCCTTACAACGAGCAGTACTTC.

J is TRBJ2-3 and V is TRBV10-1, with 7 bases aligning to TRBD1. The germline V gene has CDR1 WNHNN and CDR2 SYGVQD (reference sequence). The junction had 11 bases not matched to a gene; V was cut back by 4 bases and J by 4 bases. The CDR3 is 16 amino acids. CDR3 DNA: TGCGCCAGCAGTGGAACAGGGGCCGAGAAAGCAGATACGCAGTATTTT. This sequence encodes CASSGTGAEKADTQYF.

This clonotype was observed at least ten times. CDR3 DNA: TGCAGCGTTGACGGGGGGGGCTTCACAGATACGCAGTATTTT. This gives the protein CSVDGGGFTDTQYF. This chain links TRBV29-1 with TRBJ2-3; 8 bases fit TRBD2. Unmatched junction bases numbered 4, after V lost 3 bases and J lost 2 bases. Germline CDR1 reads SQVTM; CDR2 reads ANQGSEA. This CDR3 is built from 14 residues.

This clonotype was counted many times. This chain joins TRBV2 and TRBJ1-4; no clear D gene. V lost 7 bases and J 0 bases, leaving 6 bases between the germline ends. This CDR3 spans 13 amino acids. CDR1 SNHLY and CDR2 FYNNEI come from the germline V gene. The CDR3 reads CASKRATNEKLFF. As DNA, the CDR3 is TGTGCCAGCAAACGTGCAACTAATGAAAAACTGTTTTTT.

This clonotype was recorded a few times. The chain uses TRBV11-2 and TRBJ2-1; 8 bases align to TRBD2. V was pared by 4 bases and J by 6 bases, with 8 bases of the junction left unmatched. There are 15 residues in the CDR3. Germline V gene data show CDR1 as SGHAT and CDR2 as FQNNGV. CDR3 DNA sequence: TGTGCCAGCAGCTGGACTAGCACAGGAGCCAATGAGCAGTTCTTC. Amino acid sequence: CASSWTSTGANEQFF.

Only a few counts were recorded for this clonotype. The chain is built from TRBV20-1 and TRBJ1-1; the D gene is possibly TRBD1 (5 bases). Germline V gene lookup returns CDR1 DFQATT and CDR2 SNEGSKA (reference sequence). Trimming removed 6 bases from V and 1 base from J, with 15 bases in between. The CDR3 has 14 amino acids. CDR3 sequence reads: CSAAPGSGNTEAFF. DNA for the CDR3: TGCAGTGCAGCTCCAGGGTCGGGGAACACTGAAGCTTTCTTT.

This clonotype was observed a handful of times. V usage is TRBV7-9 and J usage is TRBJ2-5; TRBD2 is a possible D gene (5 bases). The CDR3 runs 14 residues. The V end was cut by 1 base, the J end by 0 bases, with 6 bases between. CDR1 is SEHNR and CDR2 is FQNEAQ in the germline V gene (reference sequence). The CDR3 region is CASSLVAYQETQYF. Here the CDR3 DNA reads TGTGCCAGCAGCTTAGTAGCGTACCAAGAGACCCAGTACTTC.

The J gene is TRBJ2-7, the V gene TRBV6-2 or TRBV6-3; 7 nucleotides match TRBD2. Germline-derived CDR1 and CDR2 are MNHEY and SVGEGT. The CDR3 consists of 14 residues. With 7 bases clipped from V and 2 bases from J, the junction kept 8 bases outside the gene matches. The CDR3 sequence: CASTPRAGAYEQYF. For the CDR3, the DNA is TGTGCCAGCACCCCCCGGGCGGGAGCCTACGAGCAGTACTTC.

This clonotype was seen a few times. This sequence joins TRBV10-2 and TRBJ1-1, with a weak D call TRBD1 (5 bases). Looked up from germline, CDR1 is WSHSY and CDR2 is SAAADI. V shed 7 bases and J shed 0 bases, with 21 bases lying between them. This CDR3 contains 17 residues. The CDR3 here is CASTRLAGGYMNTEAFF. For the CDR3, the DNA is TGCGCCAGCACTCGACTCGCGGGGGGATATATGAACACTGAAGCTTTCTTT.

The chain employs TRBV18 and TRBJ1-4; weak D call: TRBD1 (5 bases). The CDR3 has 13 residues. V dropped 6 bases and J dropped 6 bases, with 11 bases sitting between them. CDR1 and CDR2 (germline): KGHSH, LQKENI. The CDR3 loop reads CASSRDGHEKLFF. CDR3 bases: TGTGCCAGCTCCCGGGACGGCCATGAAAAACTGTTTTTT.

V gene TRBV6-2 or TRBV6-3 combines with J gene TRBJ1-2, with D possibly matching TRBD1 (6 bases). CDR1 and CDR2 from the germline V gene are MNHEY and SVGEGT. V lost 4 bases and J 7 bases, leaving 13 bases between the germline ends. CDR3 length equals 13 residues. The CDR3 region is CASSSDRAFGYTF. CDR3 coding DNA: TGTGCCAGCAGTTCGGACAGAGCTTTTGGCTACACCTTC.

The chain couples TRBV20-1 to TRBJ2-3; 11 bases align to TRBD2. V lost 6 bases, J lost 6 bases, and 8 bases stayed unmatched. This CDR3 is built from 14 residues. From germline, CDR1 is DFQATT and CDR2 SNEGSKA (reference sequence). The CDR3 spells CSATLAGGSDTQYF. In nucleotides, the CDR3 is TGCAGTGCAACTCTAGCGGGAGGCTCGGATACGCAGTATTTT.

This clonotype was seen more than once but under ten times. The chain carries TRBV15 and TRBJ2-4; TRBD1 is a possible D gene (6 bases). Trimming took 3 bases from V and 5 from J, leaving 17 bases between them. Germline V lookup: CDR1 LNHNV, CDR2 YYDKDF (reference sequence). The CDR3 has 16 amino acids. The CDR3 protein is CATSSVIRQEENIQYF. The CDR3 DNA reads TGTGCCACCAGCAGTGTAATCAGACAGGAGGAAAACATTCAGTACTTC.

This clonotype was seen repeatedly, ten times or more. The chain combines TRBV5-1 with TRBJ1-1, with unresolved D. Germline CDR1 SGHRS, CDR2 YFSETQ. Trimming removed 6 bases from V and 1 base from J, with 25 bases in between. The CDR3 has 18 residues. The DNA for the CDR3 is TGCGCCAGCAACCTACACCCCAGGACGGGTGATCCGAACACTGAAGCTTTCTTT. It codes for CASNLHPRTGDPNTEAFF.

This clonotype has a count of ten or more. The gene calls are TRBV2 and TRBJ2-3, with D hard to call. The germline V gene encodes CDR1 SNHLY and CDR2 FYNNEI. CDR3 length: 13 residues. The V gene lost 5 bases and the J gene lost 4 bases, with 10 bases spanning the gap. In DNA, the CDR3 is TGTGCCAGCAGTAGAGATGTGGCAGATACGCAGTATTTT. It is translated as CASSRDVADTQYF.

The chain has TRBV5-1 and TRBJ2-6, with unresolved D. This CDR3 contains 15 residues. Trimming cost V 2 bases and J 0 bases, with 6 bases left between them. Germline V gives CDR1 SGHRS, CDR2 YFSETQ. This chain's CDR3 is CASSFTTSGANVLTF. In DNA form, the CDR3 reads TGCGCCAGCAGCTTTACCACCTCTGGGGCCAACGTCCTGACTTTC.

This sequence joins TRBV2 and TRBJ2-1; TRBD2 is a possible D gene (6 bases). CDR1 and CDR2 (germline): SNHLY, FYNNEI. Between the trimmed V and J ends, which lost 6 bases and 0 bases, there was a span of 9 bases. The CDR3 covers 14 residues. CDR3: CASRPGSSYNEQFF. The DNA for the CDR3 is TGTGCCAGCAGGCCCGGGAGCTCCTACAATGAGCAGTTCTTC.